This T cell receptor (beta chain) was identified in a study of cytomegalovirus exposure and HLA in healthy donors. Study-wide results and limits: There were some V segments, including TRBV6-2 and TRBV6-3, excluded as indistinguishable.

CDR1 is LNHDA, CDR2 SQIVND, per germline (reference sequence). V lost 5 bases and J lost 0, with 14 bases in between. The CDR3 contains 16 residues. The PCR employed 60 Vbeta primers together with 13 Jbeta primers. Only in-frame clones appear in the TCRdb table, and some are missing; sequencing was by immunoSEQ multiplex PCR. The data contain 100,000 to 150,000 clones, about three quarters of them singletons. Details on this clone: No antigen is known for it.

The chain couples TRBV19 to TRBJ2-1, with D maybe TRBD2 (6 bases). The sequencing input was PBMCs. This TCR derives from a female donor in good health and CMV-seronegative. CDR3 bases: TGTGCCAGTAGTGGAATCCGCGGGGTCTCCTACAATGAGCAGTTCTTC. It is translated as CASSGIRGVSYNEQFF.